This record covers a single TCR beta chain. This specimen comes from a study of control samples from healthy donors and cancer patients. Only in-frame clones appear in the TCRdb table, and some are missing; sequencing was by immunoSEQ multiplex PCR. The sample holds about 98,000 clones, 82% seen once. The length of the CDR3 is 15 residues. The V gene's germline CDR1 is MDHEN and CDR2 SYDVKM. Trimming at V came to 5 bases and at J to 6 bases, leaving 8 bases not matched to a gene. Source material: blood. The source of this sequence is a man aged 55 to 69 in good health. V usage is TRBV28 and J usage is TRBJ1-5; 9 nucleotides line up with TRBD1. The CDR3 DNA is TGTGCCAGCAGTCCCGCGACAGGGGGTCGTCAGCCCCAGCATTTT. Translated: CASSPATGGRQPQHF.